The 2 T cell receptor beta chains given below trace back to one sample, sequenced in a study of T cell changes during pregnancy in multiple sclerosis. The method was immunoSEQ multiplex PCR; TCRdb's version includes in-frame clones alone and lacks a portion of them. Of some 40,000 clones in the sample, approximately 91% are singletons; the top ten hold roughly 4%. This sample comprised CD8+ T cells from peripheral blood mononuclear cells, obtained in the first trimester of pregnancy. Receptors were obtained from a female donor with multiple sclerosis, enrolled in a pregnancy study.

The genes are TRBV6-1 and TRBJ1-5, with D perhaps TRBD1 (5 bases). Trimming took 1 base from V and 0 from J, leaving 25 bases between them. This CDR3 spans 21 amino acids. Germline values: CDR1 MNHNS, CDR2 SASEGT. CDR3 in amino acids: CASSEDRRRDGARNSNQPQHF. The CDR3 DNA follows: TGTGCCAGCAGTGAAGACCGAAGGCGGGACGGGGCAAGGAATAGCAATCAGCCCCAGCATTTT.

V gene TRBV27 combines with J gene TRBJ2-1; the match to TRBD2 covers 12 bases. The V and J ends lost 5 bases and 4 bases, in that order; junction bases with no gene match: 3. The CDR3 is 15 amino acids. Germline V gene sequence: CDR1 MNHEY, CDR2 SMNVEV (reference sequence). The CDR3, as DNA: TGTGCCAGCAGTGAGGGACTAGCGGGTTACAATGAGCAGTTCTTC. It encodes CASSEGLAGYNEQFF.